The clone carrying this T cell receptor (beta chain) is large within its sample. As yet, its antigen is unknown. V lost 6 bases and J lost 5, with 13 bases in between. The germline V gene encodes CDR1 MDHEN and CDR2 SYDVKM. This CDR3 has 14 amino acids. Prior to thyroid surgery, none of the patients had received any treatment. These data originate in a study of metastatic and nonmetastatic thyroid tumors. Study in general: Repertoires from blood and tumor or nodule tissue of malignant and benign thyroid patients were compared.

As handled by the study authors: What underpinned the distant-metastasis classifier for papillary thyroid cancer was the set of CDR3 differences across clinicopathological groups. TCRdb re-called clones via MiXCR from the PCR reads. TCRdb's processing, not the authors', yielded these V and J calls. In the table there are roughly 30,000 clones, about 32% of which are singletons. The study's findings and limits: Benign nodules were reported to have significantly lower TCR beta diversity than malignant thyroid tumors, in blood and tumor.

The sequencing input was blood. The J gene is TRBJ2-2, the V gene TRBV28; D is unclear. This receptor was obtained from a female donor with papillary thyroid cancer or a benign thyroid nodule (not recorded which). Some clones in this sample may be carry-over from other donors' samples. CDR3 region: CASSQNEETGELFF. CDR3 coding DNA: TGTGCCAGCAGCCAGAATGAAGAGACCGGGGAGCTGTTTTTT.